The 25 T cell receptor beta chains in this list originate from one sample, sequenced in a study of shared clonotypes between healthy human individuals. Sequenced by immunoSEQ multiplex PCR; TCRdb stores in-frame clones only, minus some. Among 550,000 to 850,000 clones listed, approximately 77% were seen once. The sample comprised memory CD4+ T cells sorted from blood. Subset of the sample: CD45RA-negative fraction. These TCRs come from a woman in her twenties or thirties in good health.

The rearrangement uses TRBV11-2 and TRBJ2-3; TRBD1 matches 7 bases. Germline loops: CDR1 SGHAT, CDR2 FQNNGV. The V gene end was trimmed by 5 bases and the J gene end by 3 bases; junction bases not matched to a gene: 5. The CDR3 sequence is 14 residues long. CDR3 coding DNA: TGTGCCAGCAGCCTCCGGGACAGTACAGATACGCAGTATTTT. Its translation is CASSLRDSTDTQYF.

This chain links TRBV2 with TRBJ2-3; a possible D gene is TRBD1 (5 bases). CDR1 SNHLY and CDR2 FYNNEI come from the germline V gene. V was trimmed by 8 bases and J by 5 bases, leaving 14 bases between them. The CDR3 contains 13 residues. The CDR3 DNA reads TGTGCCAGCGGGGCCTCCTGGGGAGATACGCAGTATTTT. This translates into CASGASWGDTQYF.

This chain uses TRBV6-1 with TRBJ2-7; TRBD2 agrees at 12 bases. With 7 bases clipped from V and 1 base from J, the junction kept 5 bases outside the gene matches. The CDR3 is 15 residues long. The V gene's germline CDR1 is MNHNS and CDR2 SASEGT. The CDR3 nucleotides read TGTGCCAGCATCTCCGGGACTAGCGGGTCCTACGAGCAGTACTTC. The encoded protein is CASISGTSGSYEQYF.

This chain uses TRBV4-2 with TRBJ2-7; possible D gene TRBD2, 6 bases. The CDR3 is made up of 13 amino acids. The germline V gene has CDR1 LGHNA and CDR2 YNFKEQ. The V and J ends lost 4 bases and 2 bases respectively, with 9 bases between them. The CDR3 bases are TGTGCCAGCAGCCGGGAGCGGGCCTACGAGCAGTACTTC. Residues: CASSRERAYEQYF.

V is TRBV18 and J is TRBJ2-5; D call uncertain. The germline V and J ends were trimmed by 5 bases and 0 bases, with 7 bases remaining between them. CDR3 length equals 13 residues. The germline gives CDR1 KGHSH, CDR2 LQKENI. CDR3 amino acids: CASSRVHQETQYF. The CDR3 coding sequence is TGTGCCAGCTCAAGAGTGCACCAAGAGACCCAGTACTTC.

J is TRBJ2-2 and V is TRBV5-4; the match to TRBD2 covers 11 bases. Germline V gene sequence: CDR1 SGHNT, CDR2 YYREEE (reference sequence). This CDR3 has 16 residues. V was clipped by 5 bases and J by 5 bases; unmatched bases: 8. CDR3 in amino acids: CASRFGLAGGTGELFF. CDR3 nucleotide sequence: TGTGCCAGCAGGTTCGGGCTAGCGGGAGGAACCGGGGAGCTGTTTTTT. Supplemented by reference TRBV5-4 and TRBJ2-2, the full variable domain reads ETGVTQSPTHLIKTRGQQVTLRCSSQSGHNTVSWYQQALGQGPQFIFQYYREEENGRGNFPPRFSGLQFPNYSSELNVNALELDDSALYLCASRFGLAGGTGELFFGEGSRLTVL.

Here the CDR3 DNA reads TGTGCCAGCAGTGAAACAGGGATTACGAATGAAAAACTGTTTTTT. Translation gives CASSETGITNEKLFF. The chain uses TRBV2 and TRBJ1-4; tentatively, D is TRBD1 (6 bases). This CDR3 spans 15 amino acids. Germline lookup yields CDR1 SNHLY and CDR2 FYNNEI. The V end was cut by 2 bases, the J end by 5 bases, with 12 bases between.

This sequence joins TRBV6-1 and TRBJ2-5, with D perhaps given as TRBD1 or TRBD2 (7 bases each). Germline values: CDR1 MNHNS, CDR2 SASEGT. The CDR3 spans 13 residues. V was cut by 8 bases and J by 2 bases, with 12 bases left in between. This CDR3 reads CASYQGGQETQYF. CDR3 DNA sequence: TGTGCCAGCTATCAGGGGGGGCAAGAGACCCAGTACTTC.

This CDR3 is CASSGIAGATGELFF. The CDR3 bases are TGTGCCAGCAGCGGCATAGCGGGAGCAACCGGGGAGCTGTTTTTT. The V and J genes are TRBV13 and TRBJ2-2, with 9 bases aligning to TRBD2. V dropped 5 bases and J dropped 5; count of bases not matched to a gene: 6. The CDR3 spans 15 residues. Germline values: CDR1 PRHDT, CDR2 FYEKMQ (reference sequence).

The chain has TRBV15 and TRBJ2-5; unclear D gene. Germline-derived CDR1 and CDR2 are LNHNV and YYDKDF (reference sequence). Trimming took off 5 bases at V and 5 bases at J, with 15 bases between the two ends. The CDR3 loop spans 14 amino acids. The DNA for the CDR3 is TGTGCCACCAGCCCGACATCCTGGGCGGAGACCCAGTACTTC. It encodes CATSPTSWAETQYF.

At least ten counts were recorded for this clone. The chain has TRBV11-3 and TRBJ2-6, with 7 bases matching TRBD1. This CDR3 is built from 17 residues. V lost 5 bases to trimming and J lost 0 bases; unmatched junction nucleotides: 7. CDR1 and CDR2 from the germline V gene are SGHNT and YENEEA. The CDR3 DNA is TGTGCCAGCAGCCCAGGGACAGACCCCTCTGGGGCCAACGTCCTGACTTTC. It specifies CASSPGTDPSGANVLTF.

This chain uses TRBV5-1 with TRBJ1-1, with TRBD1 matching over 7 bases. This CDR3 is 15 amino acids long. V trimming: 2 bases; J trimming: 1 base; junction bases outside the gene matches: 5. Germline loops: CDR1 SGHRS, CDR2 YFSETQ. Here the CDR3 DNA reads TGCGCCAGCAGCTTAGAGACAGGGACGAACACTGAAGCTTTCTTT. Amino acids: CASSLETGTNTEAFF.

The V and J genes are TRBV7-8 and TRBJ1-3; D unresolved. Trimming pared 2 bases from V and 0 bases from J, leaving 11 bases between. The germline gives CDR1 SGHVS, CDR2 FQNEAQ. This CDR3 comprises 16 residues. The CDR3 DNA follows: TGTGCCAGCAGCTTAAAAACGGGGAGCTCTGGAAACACCATATATTTT. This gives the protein CASSLKTGSSGNTIYF.

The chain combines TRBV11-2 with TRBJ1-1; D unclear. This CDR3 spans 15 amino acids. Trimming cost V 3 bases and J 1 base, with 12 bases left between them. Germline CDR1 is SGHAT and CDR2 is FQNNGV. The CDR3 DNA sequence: TGTGCCAGCAGCTTTCCGTCAGTTCGGAACACTGAAGCTTTCTTT. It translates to CASSFPSVRNTEAFF.

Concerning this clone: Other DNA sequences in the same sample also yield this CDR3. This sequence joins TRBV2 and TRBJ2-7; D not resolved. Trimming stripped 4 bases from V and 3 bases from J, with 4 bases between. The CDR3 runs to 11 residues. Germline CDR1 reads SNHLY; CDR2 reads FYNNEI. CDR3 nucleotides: TGTGCCAGCAGTGCTATCTACGAGCAGTACTTC. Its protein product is CASSAIYEQYF.

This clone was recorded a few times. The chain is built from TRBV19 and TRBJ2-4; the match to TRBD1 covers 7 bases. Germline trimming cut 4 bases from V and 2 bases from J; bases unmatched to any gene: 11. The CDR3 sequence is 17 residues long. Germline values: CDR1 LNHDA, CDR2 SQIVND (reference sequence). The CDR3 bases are TGTGCCAGTAGTACCAACAGGGGTTTGACAACCAAAAACATTCAGTACTTC. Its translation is CASSTNRGLTTKNIQYF.

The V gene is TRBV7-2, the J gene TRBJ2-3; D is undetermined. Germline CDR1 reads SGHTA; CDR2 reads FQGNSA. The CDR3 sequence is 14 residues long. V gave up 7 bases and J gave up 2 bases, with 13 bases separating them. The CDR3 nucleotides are TGTGCCAGCACCTCTTACCAGCTCACAGATACGCAGTATTTT. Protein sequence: CASTSYQLTDTQYF.

CDR3 loop: CAWSVHPPMAFF. The CDR3 DNA is TGTGCCTGGAGTGTACACCCACCCATGGCTTTCTTT. The genes are TRBV30 and TRBJ1-1; no reliable D call. Per the germline V gene, CDR1 is GTSNPN and CDR2 is SVGIG (reference sequence). Trimming left V 0 bases short and J 11 bases short, with 13 bases between. The CDR3 contains 12 residues. Looking up the rest from reference TRBV30 and TRBJ1-1 gives the full variable domain: SQTIHQWPATLVQPVGSPLSLECTVEGTSNPNLYWYRQAAGRGLQLLFYSVGIGQISSEVPQNLSASRPQDRQFILSSKKLLLSDSGFYLCAWSVHPPMAFFGQGTRLTVV.

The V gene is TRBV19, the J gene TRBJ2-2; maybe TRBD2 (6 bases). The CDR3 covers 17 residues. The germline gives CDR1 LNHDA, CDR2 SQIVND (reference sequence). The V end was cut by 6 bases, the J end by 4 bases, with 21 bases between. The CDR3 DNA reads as TGTGCCAGTAGAAGCGGGCGGAGGGCCTCGGTCACCGGGGAGCTGTTTTTT. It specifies CASRSGRRASVTGELFF.

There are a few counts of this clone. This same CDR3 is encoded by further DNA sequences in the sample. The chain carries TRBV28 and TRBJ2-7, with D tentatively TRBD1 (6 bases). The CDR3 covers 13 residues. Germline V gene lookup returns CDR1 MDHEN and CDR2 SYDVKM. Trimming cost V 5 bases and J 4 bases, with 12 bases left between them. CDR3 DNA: TGTGCCAGCAGTCCCGCACAGGGATACGAGCAGTACTTC. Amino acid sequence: CASSPAQGYEQYF.

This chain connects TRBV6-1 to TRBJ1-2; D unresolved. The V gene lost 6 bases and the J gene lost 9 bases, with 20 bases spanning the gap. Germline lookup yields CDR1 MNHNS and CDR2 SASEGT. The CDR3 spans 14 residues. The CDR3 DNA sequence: TGTGCCAGCAGCGCCCAAGGTTCTTTGGGGAGCTACACCTTC. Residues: CASSAQGSLGSYTF.

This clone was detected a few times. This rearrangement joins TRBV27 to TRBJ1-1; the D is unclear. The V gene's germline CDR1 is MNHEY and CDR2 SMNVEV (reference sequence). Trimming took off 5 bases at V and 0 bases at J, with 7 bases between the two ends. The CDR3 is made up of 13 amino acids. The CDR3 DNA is TGTGCCAGCAGTCCCTGGGTGAACACTGAAGCTTTCTTT. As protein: CASSPWVNTEAFF.

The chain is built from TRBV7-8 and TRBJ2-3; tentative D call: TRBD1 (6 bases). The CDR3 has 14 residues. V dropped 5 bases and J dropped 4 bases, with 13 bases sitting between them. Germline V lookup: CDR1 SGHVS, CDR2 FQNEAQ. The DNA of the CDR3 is TGTGCCAGCAGCCGACAGGTTAGGGCAGATACGCAGTATTTT. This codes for CASSRQVRADTQYF.

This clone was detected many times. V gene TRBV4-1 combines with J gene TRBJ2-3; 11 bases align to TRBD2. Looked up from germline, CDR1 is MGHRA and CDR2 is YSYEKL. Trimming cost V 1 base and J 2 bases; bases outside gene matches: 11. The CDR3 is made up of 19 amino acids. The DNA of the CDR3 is TGCGCCAGCAGCCAAGGTCGGGGGACTAGCGGTTCCTTCACAGATACGCAGTATTTT. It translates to CASSQGRGTSGSFTDTQYF.

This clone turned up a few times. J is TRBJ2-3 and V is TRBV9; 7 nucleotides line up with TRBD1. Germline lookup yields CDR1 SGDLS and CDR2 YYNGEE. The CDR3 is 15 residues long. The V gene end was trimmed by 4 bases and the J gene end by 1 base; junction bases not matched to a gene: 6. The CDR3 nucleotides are TGTGCCAGCAGCATACAGGGGACGGGCACAGATACGCAGTATTTT. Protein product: CASSIQGTGTDTQYF.